Listed below are T cell receptor beta chains from one sample, sequenced in a study of post-analysis software for immune sequencing data. TCRdb re-analysed the PCR reads in MiXCR, keeping a single row per CDR3 protein. The table shows 600,000 to 750,000 distinct CDR3 sequences, with approximately 59% occurring only once. The sequenced sample was blood. These TCRs come from a girl aged 2 to 10 with multiple sclerosis. The CDR3 runs from the conserved cysteine through the conserved F or W. A D gene is named only where the DNA matches it firmly. Expanded clones get a size class; other rows say once, few or many, or leave the size out.

clone_size j_call v_call d_call cdr3_nt cdr3_aa
many TRBJ2-5 TRBV5-1 TRBD1 TGTGCCAGCAGCTTGGGACAGCAAGAGACCCAGTACTTC CASSLGQQETQYF
- TRBJ2-7 TRBV5-1 - TGCGCCAGCAAGGGGGGCACCTACGAGCAGTACTTC CASKGGTYEQYF
- TRBJ2-3 TRBV7-2 - TGTGCCAGCAGCCGGGGGACCCTCACCCTACCTGATACGCAGTATTTT CASSRGTLTLPDTQYF
- TRBJ1-5 TRBV7-8 - TGTGCCAGCAGCTTGACAGCCGACCCATTGGGCAATCAGCCCCAGCATTTT CASSLTADPLGNQPQHF
once TRBJ2-3 TRBV2 - TGTGCCAGCACCGGTGGGACAGCGGGGGATACGCAGTATTTT CASTGGTAGDTQYF
- TRBJ1-1 TRBV7-3 - TGTGCCAGCAGCCCCGGGACAAGGTACACTGAAGCTTTCTTT CASSPGTRYTEAFF
few TRBJ2-3 TRBV5-5 TRBD1 TGTGCCAGCAGCTTCGAGGGACAGGGGGCAGATACGCAGTATTTT CASSFEGQGADTQYF
- TRBJ1-2 TRBV7-9 - TGTGCCAGCAGCTTAGGGCTGGGGAATCCAGCCCCCCAGGGCCACACCTTC CASSLGLGNPAPQGHTF
- TRBJ2-1 TRBV20-1 TRBD2 TGCAGTGCTAGAGACCTAAAGACCGGGACTAGGAATCCTAATGAGCAGTTCTTC CSARDLKTGTRNPNEQFF
few TRBJ1-5 TRBV27 TRBD1 TGTGCCAGCGGGCGACAGGGCGATCAGCCCCAGCATTTT CASGRQGDQPQHF
- TRBJ2-1 TRBV7-9 - TGTGCCAGCAGCTTAGCTATTCAGAGAAATGAGCAGTTCTTC CASSLAIQRNEQFF
once TRBJ2-1 TRBV5-1 - TGCGCCAGCAGCTTGGATGGTTTTAGCTCCTACAATGAGCAGTTCTTC CASSLDGFSSYNEQFF
- TRBJ1-1 TRBV6-2/TRBV6-3 - TGTGCCAGCTTGGACCCTTTGAACACTGAAGCTTTCTTT CASLDPLNTEAFF
- TRBJ2-1 TRBV29-1 - TGCAGCTTACCAGGCTTGGGCTCCTACAATGAGCAGTTCTTC CSLPGLGSYNEQFF
- TRBJ1-1 TRBV11-2 - TGTGCCAGCAGCGAACGAATACAGAACACTGAAGCTTTCTTT CASSERIQNTEAFF
few TRBJ2-1 TRBV20-1 - TGCAGTGCTAGAGACGGGGGACTTCGTTACAATGAGCAGTTCTTC CSARDGGLRYNEQFF